The source of this T cell receptor (beta chain) is a study of blood T cell repertoires in COVID-19. Study information: The United States, Italy and Spain supplied acute and convalescent COVID-19 samples.

The ends were cut back, 5 bases at V and 7 bases at J, with 14 bases in the middle. CDR3 length: 13 residues. Profiling relied on immunoSEQ multiplex PCR, and the TCRdb table lists in-frame clones only, not all of them. This sample has 140,000 or so clones; over 65% occur once, and the top ten carry over 15%. The TCR originated in a man aged 50 to 60 with acute or convalescent COVID-19. The sample comprised peripheral blood. The gene calls are TRBV12-3 or TRBV12-4 and TRBJ1-2; D perhaps matches TRBD1 (6 bases). The CDR3, as DNA: TGTGCCAGCAGTCCGACAGGTTCCCCTGGCTACACCTTC. Protein product: CASSPTGSPGYTF.